This T cell receptor (beta chain) came from a study of T cells in Graves' hyperthyroidism and ophthalmopathy. Overall study results and limits: Most thyroid clonotypes that were expanded above 0.001 also turned up in blood.

The authors obtained PBMCs from more than 8 ml of fresh peripheral blood. Amplified TCR beta CDR3 regions derived from RNA transcripts. In the first-round RT-PCR of the TCR CDR3, the HTBI primer set was used. From the multiplex PCR reads, TCRdb called clonotypes with MiXCR, one entry per CDR3 protein. The sample consists of approximately 640,000 distinct CDR3 sequences, 15% to 20% of them appearing once. As for this clonotype: The antigen remains undetermined.

V shed 5 bases and J shed 13 bases, with 17 bases lying between them. There are 13 residues in the CDR3. From germline, CDR1 is PRHDT and CDR2 FYEKMQ (reference sequence). This chain links TRBV13 with TRBJ1-4; D is uncertain. This clonotype originated in a woman aged 30 to 39 with Graves' hyperthyroidism. Sequencing was carried out using blood. Here the CDR3 reads CASSVSKTGLLFF. DNA for the CDR3: TGTGCCAGCAGCGTCAGCAAGACGGGGTTACTGTTTTTT.